This TCR beta chain emerged from a study of shared clonotypes between healthy human individuals. At the level of the study: Three plates each covered CD4 naive and memory; CD8 naive two, CD8 memory one. Study-wide findings and caveats: Across a handful of donors, naive CD4 shared around 5.1%, naive CD8 more than 3%, memory CD4 roughly 2.5%, memory CD8 0.35% to 0.5%. Among donors, clonotype sharing was expected to be affected by sequencing depth.

Positively selected for CCR7, the CD45RO-negative cells used as naive CD8 cells excluded terminally differentiated effector memory CD45RA+ cells. In replicate PCRs of sorted subsets, roughly 190 ng DNA, approximately 30,000 T cell genomes, was used. The repertoire was sequenced with immunoSEQ multiplex PCR; TCRdb's copy has only in-frame clones and lacks some. The table records roughly 2,000,000 clones, around 95% of them present only once. As regards this clone: The target antigen is unknown. The sample has other DNA sequences that encode this CDR3 too.

Germline CDR1 reads SGHTA; CDR2 reads FQGNSA. Trimming shortened V by 5 bases and J by 1 base, and 6 bases separated the two germline ends. The CDR3 loop spans 12 amino acids. V gene TRBV7-2 combines with J gene TRBJ2-7, with no clear D. The TCR sequence derives from a man between 18 and 29 years old in good health. Some clones in this sample may be carry-over from other donors' samples. The sequenced sample consisted of naive CD8+ T cells from PBMCs. CDR3 in amino acids: CASSLRSYEQYF. The CDR3 DNA reads as TGTGCCAGCAGCCTTAGATCCTACGAGCAGTACTTC. The whole variable domain, remainder taken from reference TRBV7-2 and TRBJ2-7, is GAGVSQSPSNKVTEKGKDVELRCDPISGHTALYWYRQSLGQGLEFLIYFQGNSAPDKSGLPSDRFSAERTGGSVSTLTIQRTQQEDSAVYLCASSLRSYEQYFGPGTRLTVT.